The 18 T cell receptor beta chains in this list originate from one sample, sequenced in a study of Tregs in tolerant kidney transplant recipients. Assay: immunoSEQ multiplex PCR; the TCRdb copy retains only in-frame clones and omits some. The top ten clones hold about 0.3% of a sample with tens of thousands of clones, under 95% of them seen once. The source material was Tregs from blood, sampled before the transplant. These receptors came from a human donor who received a combined kidney and bone marrow transplant.

The chain joins TRBV19 to TRBJ2-7; the match to TRBD2 covers 8 bases. Germline V gene sequence: CDR1 LNHDA, CDR2 SQIVND (reference sequence). Trimming took 3 bases from V and 0 from J; bases not matched to a gene: 4. This CDR3 is 15 amino acids long. CDR3 protein: CASSISGTSSYEQYF. CDR3 bases: TGTGCCAGTAGTATCTCAGGGACTAGCTCCTACGAGCAGTACTTC.

The chain joins TRBV7-2 to TRBJ1-2, with D possibly matching TRBD1 (5 bases). Per the germline V gene, CDR1 is SGHTA and CDR2 is FQGNSA. Trimming shortened V by 1 base and J by 6 bases, and 6 bases separated the two germline ends. This CDR3 contains 12 residues. The CDR3 loop reads CASSLDRHGYTF. The CDR3 nucleotides are TGTGCCAGCAGCTTAGACAGGCATGGCTACACCTTC.

This rearrangement joins TRBV18 to TRBJ2-7, with TRBD2 as a possible D gene (6 bases). The CDR3 has 16 amino acids. The germline V gene encodes CDR1 KGHSH and CDR2 LQKENI. V lost 1 base and J lost 0, with 13 bases in between. CDR3 DNA: TGTGCCAGCTCACCACAACCCGGGGGAATCTCCTACGAGCAGTACTTC. It codes for CASSPQPGGISYEQYF.

This clone was seen just once. The chain joins TRBV25-1 to TRBJ2-3; D unclear. V lost 2 bases and J lost 4, with 10 bases in between. The germline V gene encodes CDR1 MGHDK and CDR2 SYGVNS. The CDR3 totals 14 residues. CDR3 sequence: CASSEQNSADTQYF. DNA of the CDR3: TGTGCCAGCAGTGAACAGAACAGCGCAGATACGCAGTATTTT.

This chain links TRBV7-2 with TRBJ1-5; no clear D gene. This CDR3 is built from 15 residues. In germline, CDR1 is SGHTA, CDR2 FQGNSA. V dropped 0 bases and J dropped 4 bases, with 10 bases sitting between them. This CDR3 reads CASSLAGLINQPQHF. The DNA for the CDR3 is TGTGCCAGCAGCTTAGCGGGATTAATTAATCAGCCCCAGCATTTT. The entire variable domain, with the rest obtained from reference TRBV7-2 and TRBJ1-5, is as follows: GAGVSQSPSNKVTEKGKDVELRCDPISGHTALYWYRQSLGQGLEFLIYFQGNSAPDKSGLPSDRFSAERTGGSVSTLTIQRTQQEDSAVYLCASSLAGLINQPQHFGDGTRLSIL.

Points on this clone: Distinct nucleotide sequences in the sample also encode this CDR3. The chain carries TRBV5-6 and TRBJ1-2, with D perhaps TRBD1 (5 bases). Trimming stripped 0 bases from V and 6 bases from J, with 6 bases between. The germline gives CDR1 SGHDT, CDR2 YYEEEE. This CDR3 comprises 12 residues. CDR3 bases: TGTGCCAGCAGCTTGGACAGGCATGGCTACACCTTC. Amino acid sequence: CASSLDRHGYTF. The complete variable domain, with remaining parts taken from reference TRBV5-6 and TRBJ1-2, reads DAGVTQSPTHLIKTRGQQVTLRCSPKSGHDTVSWYQQALGQGPQFIFQYYEEEERQRGNFPDRFSGHQFPNYSSELNVNALLLGDSALYLCASSLDRHGYTFGSGTRLTVV.

The V call is TRBV2, the J call TRBJ1-1, with 7 bases identical to TRBD1. This CDR3 comprises 14 residues. CDR1 and CDR2 (germline): SNHLY, FYNNEI. V gave up 7 bases and J gave up 6 bases; unmatched junction bases: 11. CDR3 loop: CASTPQGEGPEAFF. CDR3 bases: TGTGCCAGCACCCCGCAGGGGGAGGGCCCTGAAGCTTTCTTT.

This clone was seen just once. The rearrangement uses TRBV7-2 and TRBJ2-7; 8 bases map to TRBD1. Trimming took 6 bases from V and 2 from J; bases not matched to a gene: 9. This CDR3 is 15 amino acids long. Germline assignment: CDR1 SGHTA and CDR2 FQGNSA. The CDR3 loop reads CASRLRQGLPYEQYF. CDR3 in DNA: TGTGCCAGCAGGCTACGACAGGGGTTACCCTACGAGCAGTACTTC.

The chain joins TRBV29-1 to TRBJ2-3, with a tentative D call TRBD1 (5 bases). CDR1 is SQVTM and CDR2 is ANQGSEA in the germline V gene. This CDR3 has 10 residues. V dropped 5 bases and J dropped 6 bases, with 6 bases sitting between them. The CDR3 sequence is CSVRQDTQYF. CDR3 DNA sequence: TGCAGCGTTCGACAGGATACGCAGTATTTT.

The chain recombines TRBV2 with TRBJ1-4; TRBD1 matches 9 bases. Trimming at V came to 4 bases and at J to 5 bases, leaving 5 bases not matched to a gene. This CDR3 is 15 amino acids long. Germline CDR1 SNHLY, CDR2 FYNNEI. The CDR3 nucleotides read TGTGCCAGCAGTGTACGACAGGGGGTAAATGAAAAACTGTTTTTT. Amino acid sequence: CASSVRQGVNEKLFF. Together with reference TRBV2 and TRBJ1-4, the CDR3 gives the full variable domain: EPEVTQTPSHQVTQMGQEVILRCVPISNHLYFYWYRQILGQKVEFLVSFYNNEISEKSEIFDDQFSVERPDGSNFTLKIRSTKLEDSAMYFCASSVRQGVNEKLFFGSGTQLSVL.

The chain couples TRBV4-1 to TRBJ2-5; 10 bases map to TRBD2. Germline V gene lookup returns CDR1 MGHRA and CDR2 YSYEKL. CDR3 length: 17 residues. Unmatched junction bases numbered 12, after V lost 4 bases and J lost 4 bases. The CDR3 spells CASSRTASGSRGETQYF. The CDR3 DNA follows: TGCGCCAGCAGCCGCACGGCTAGCGGGAGTAGAGGAGAGACCCAGTACTTC.

The V gene is TRBV11-3, the J gene TRBJ2-1; possible D gene TRBD2, 7 bases. Germline CDR1 is SGHNT and CDR2 is YENEEA. There are 16 residues in the CDR3. The V and J ends lost 2 bases and 5 bases respectively, with 16 bases between them. The CDR3 DNA reads TGTGCCAGCAGCTTAAGGGGGTCTAGCGGTGACAATGAGCAGTTCTTC. Translation gives CASSLRGSSGDNEQFF.

This chain uses TRBV10-1 with TRBJ2-5; D gene ambiguous. Trimming stripped 4 bases from V and 1 base from J, with 7 bases between. CDR1 and CDR2 from the germline V gene are WNHNN and SYGVQD (reference sequence). This CDR3 region has 13 residues. CDR3 sequence reads: CASSAGFQETQYF. The CDR3 region has the DNA TGCGCCAGCAGTGCTGGTTTCCAAGAGACCCAGTACTTC.

This chain links TRBV5-1 with TRBJ2-1; TRBD2 matches 8 bases. Germline V gene lookup returns CDR1 SGHRS and CDR2 YFSETQ. This CDR3 has 14 amino acids. Trimming took 2 bases from V and 5 from J; bases not matched to a gene: 3. As DNA, the CDR3 is TGCGCCAGCAGCTTCTTAGCGGGAAACAATGAGCAGTTCTTC. Residues: CASSFLAGNNEQFF.

This chain connects TRBV30 to TRBJ2-7; 13 bases align to TRBD2. CDR1 is GTSNPN, CDR2 SVGIG, per germline (reference sequence). V gave up 4 bases and J gave up 0 bases; unmatched junction bases: 9. This CDR3 region has 17 residues. The CDR3: CAWTLGTSGDSSYEQYF. The CDR3 region has the DNA TGTGCCTGGACTCTAGGGACTAGCGGGGACAGCTCCTACGAGCAGTACTTC.

About this clone itself: Distinct nucleotide sequences in the sample also encode this CDR3. This chain links TRBV7-2 with TRBJ2-2, with D possibly being TRBD2 (7 bases). The germline V and J ends were trimmed by 3 bases and 5 bases, with 16 bases remaining between them. Germline V gene lookup returns CDR1 SGHTA and CDR2 FQGNSA. The CDR3 spans 16 residues. The CDR3 bases are TGTGCCAGCAGCTTTCCCAGGGGAGGGGGGACCGGGGAGCTGTTTTTT. Translated, it gives CASSFPRGGGTGELFF.

V and J are TRBV11-2 and TRBJ2-1; D is ambiguous. The V gene's germline CDR1 is SGHAT and CDR2 FQNNGV. V was cut by 3 bases and J by 0 bases, with 12 bases left in between. The length of the CDR3 is 16 residues. The CDR3 sequence is CASSLSPRSSYNEQFF. The CDR3 region has the DNA TGTGCCAGCAGCTTGTCCCCACGGAGCTCCTACAATGAGCAGTTCTTC.

The chain is built from TRBV4-1 and TRBJ1-5; D gene ambiguous. The CDR3 is made up of 17 amino acids. The germline V and J ends were trimmed by 0 bases and 0 bases, with 12 bases remaining between them. The germline CDR1 and CDR2 sequences are MGHRA and YSYEKL. The CDR3 region has the DNA TGCGCCAGCAGCCAAGATCGTCGGACGGATAGCAATCAGCCCCAGCATTTT. Translation gives CASSQDRRTDSNQPQHF.